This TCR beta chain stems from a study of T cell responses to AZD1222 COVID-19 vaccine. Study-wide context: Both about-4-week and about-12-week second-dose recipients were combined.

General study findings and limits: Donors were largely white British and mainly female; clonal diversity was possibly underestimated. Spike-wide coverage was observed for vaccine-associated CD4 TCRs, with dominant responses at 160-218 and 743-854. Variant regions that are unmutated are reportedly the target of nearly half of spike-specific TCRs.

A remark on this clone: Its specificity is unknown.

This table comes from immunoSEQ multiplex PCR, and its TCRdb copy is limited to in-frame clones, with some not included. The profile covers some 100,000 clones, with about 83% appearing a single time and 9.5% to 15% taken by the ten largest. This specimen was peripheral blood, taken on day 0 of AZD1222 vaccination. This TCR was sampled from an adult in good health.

Written as DNA, the CDR3 is TGTGCCAGCAGCCCCCGAAGGGGCCGCACCGGGGAGCTGTTTTTT. Its protein product is CASSPRRGRTGELFF. This chain links TRBV7-9 with TRBJ2-2; the D gene is possibly TRBD1 (5 bases). Per germline, CDR1 SEHNR and CDR2 FQNEAQ (reference sequence). V was pared by 5 bases and J by 4 bases, with 14 bases between. This CDR3 region has 15 residues.